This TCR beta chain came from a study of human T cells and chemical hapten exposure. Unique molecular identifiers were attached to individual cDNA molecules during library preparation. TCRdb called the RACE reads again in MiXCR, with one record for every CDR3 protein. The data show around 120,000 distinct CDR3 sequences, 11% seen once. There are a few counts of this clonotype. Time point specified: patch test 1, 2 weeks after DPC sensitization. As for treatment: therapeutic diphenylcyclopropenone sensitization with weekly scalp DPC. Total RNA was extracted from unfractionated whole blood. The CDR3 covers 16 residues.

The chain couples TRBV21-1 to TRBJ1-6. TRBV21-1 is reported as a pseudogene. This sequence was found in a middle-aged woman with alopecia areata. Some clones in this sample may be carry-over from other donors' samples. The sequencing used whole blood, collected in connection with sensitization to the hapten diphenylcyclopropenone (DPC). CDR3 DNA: TGTGCCAGCAGCATTATCACAGAAACTTCTAATTCACCCCTCCACTTT. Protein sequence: CASSIITETSNSPLHF.